This is a list of T cell receptor beta chains from one sample in a study of Graves' ophthalmopathy and Graves' hyperthyroidism. TCRdb analysed the multiplex PCR reads with MiXCR anew, one entry per CDR3 protein. The table lists 400,000 to 450,000 distinct CDR3 sequences, approximately 21% of them singletons. The sample comprised peripheral blood. All receptors derive from a woman younger than 30 with stable Graves' hyperthyroidism. The CDR3 runs from the conserved cysteine through the conserved F or W. A D gene is named only where the DNA matches it firmly. Only part of the rows carry a size: once, few, many, or a class if the clone is expanded.

16,TRBV6-5,many,NA,TRBJ1-1,TGTGCCAGCAGTTACTCTCCCGGGACTCCGAACACTGAAGCTTTCTTT,CASSYSPGTPNTEAFF
13,TRBV20-1,NA,NA,TRBJ2-5,TGCAGTGCCCTTTATGACAACCAAGAGACCCAGTACTTC,CSALYDNQETQYF
17,TRBV28,many,NA,TRBJ1-3,TGTGCCAGCAGTTTAGCTCAAGGTCTATCCTCTGGAAACACCATATATTTT,CASSLAQGLSSGNTIYF
14,TRBV5-1,NA,NA,TRBJ1-1,TGCGCCAGCAGCCGCCAAGTGGAGAACACTGAAGCTTTCTTT,CASSRQVENTEAFF
12,TRBV7-9,many,TRBD1,TRBJ1-2,TGTGCCAGCAGTTGGGACAGCTATGGCTACGCCTTC,CASSWDSYGYAF
17,TRBV4-1,NA,NA,TRBJ1-6,TGCGCCAGCAGCCAAGGATTAAGGGGGGCCTATAATTCACCCCTCCACTTT,CASSQGLRGAYNSPLHF
15,TRBV12-3/TRBV12-4,many,TRBD1,TRBJ2-2,TGTGCCAGCCGTCCCCGGGACAGGCCGACCGGGGAGCTGTTTTTT,CASRPRDRPTGELFF
16,TRBV25-1,many,TRBD1,TRBJ1-6,TGTGCCAGCAGTGACTCGGACAGGGGGCATAATTCACCCCTCCACTTT,CASSDSDRGHNSPLHF
16,TRBV19,few,TRBD1,TRBJ1-1,TGTGCCAGTGGTATAGCCAGGGGGAAAATGAACACTGAAGCTTTCTTT,CASGIARGKMNTEAFF
14,TRBV20-1,many,TRBD2,TRBJ2-7,TGCAGTGCTAGAGACCGGGGACTAGGCTACGAGCAGTACTTC,CSARDRGLGYEQYF
12,TRBV6-5,many,TRBD2,TRBJ2-5,TGTGCCATACGAGAGGGAGGGGAGACCCAGTACTTC,CAIREGGETQYF
15,TRBV28,many,NA,TRBJ1-1,TGTGCCAGCAGTCCAGGCGGGGGCGGGGGAGCTGAAGCTTTCTTT,CASSPGGGGGAEAFF
15,TRBV6-1,many,TRBD2,TRBJ2-7,TGTGCCAGCAGGTTTCCTAGCGGGAGCTCGGACGAGCAGTACTTC,CASRFPSGSSDEQYF
14,TRBV12-3/TRBV12-4,many,TRBD2,TRBJ2-7,TGTGCCAGCAGTTTCGAAAGGCGGGGGTACGAGCAGTACTTC,CASSFERRGYEQYF
15,TRBV4-1,few,TRBD1,TRBJ2-7,TGCGCCAGCAGCCGAACGACAGGGGGCTACTACGAGCAGTACTTC,CASSRTTGGYYEQYF
16,TRBV30,many,NA,TRBJ1-3,TGTGCCTGGAGCAATCCGGGCCCCGGCTCTGGAAACACCATATATTTT,CAWSNPGPGSGNTIYF
12,TRBV5-1,NA,NA,TRBJ1-1,TGCGCCAGCAGAGAGGGAGGCGCTGAAGCTTTCTTT,CASREGGAEAFF
14,TRBV7-2,many,NA,TRBJ2-3,TGTGCCAGCAGCTTAGTTCCAGCGACAGATACGCAGTATTTT,CASSLVPATDTQYF
14,TRBV13,many,TRBD1,TRBJ2-7,TGTGCCAGCAGCCCTGGACAGGGAGGCTACGAGCAGTACTTC,CASSPGQGGYEQYF
15,TRBV28,many,TRBD2,TRBJ2-7,TGTGCCAGCTCGACAGGGACTAGCGGTCGGTACGAGCAGTACTTC,CASSTGTSGRYEQYF
12,TRBV28,many,NA,TRBJ2-5,TGTGCCAGCAGTTCTACAGCCAGGACCCAGTACTTC,CASSSTARTQYF
17,TRBV19,many,TRBD1,TRBJ2-5,TGTGCCAGTAGTATTGAACTGGGACAGGGGGCGGAAGAGACCCAGTACTTC,CASSIELGQGAEETQYF
15,TRBV5-4,NA,TRBD1,TRBJ1-2,TGTGCCAGCAGCTCTCCGGGACAGGGGTTCAGTGGCTACACCTTC,CASSSPGQGFSGYTF
12,TRBV7-8,NA,TRBD1,TRBJ1-1,TGTGCCAGCAGCATCGGACAGGGGGGTTTGGGCTTT,CASSIGQGGLGF
12,TRBV7-2,many,NA,TRBJ2-7,TGTGCCAGCAGCAGTGCCCATCACGAGCAGTACTTC,CASSSAHHEQYF
16,TRBV25-1,many,NA,TRBJ2-2,TGTGCCAGCAGTGATTTTACAGCAACTAACACCGGGGAGCTGTTTTTT,CASSDFTATNTGELFF
16,TRBV12-3/TRBV12-4,few,NA,TRBJ1-2,TGTGCCAGCAGTCTCGGCGCCGAACAGGCAATCTATGGCTACACCTTC,CASSLGAEQAIYGYTF
14,TRBV28,NA,NA,TRBJ2-2,TGTGCCAGCAGTTTTGGGGACGATACCGGGGAGCTGTTTTTT,CASSFGDDTGELFF
18,TRBV14,many,TRBD2,TRBJ2-7,TGTGCCAGCAGCCTTTTCGTTGGGACTAGCGGGAGTGTGGACGAGCAGTACTTC,CASSLFVGTSGSVDEQYF
14,TRBV12-3/TRBV12-4,many,NA,TRBJ2-7,TGTGCCAGCAGTCTCTCGCGGGTTAGGGACGAGCAGTACTTC,CASSLSRVRDEQYF
16,TRBV12-5,NA,TRBD1,TRBJ1-2,TGTGCTAGTGGTTTCCCGGGGGACAGGGGGAACTATGGCTACACCTTC,CASGFPGDRGNYGYTF
13,TRBV29-1,many,TRBD1,TRBJ1-1,TGCAGCGTGTGGACAGGGGTTAACACTGAAGCTTTCTTT,CSVWTGVNTEAFF
11,TRBV20-1,many,NA,TRBJ2-5,TGCAGTGCCCCATCTCAGCAGACCCAGTACTTC,CSAPSQQTQYF